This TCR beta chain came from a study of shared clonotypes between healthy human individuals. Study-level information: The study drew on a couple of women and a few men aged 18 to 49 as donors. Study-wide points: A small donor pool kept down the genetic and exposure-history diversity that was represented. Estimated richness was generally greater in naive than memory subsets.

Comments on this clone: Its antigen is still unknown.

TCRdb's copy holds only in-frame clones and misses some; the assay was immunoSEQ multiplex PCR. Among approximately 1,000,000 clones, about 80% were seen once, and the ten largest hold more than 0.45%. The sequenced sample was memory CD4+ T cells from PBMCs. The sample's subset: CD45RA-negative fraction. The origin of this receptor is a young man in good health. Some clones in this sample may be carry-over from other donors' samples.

The CDR3 nucleotides are TGTGCCAGCAGCCCCCAGAGCCTAGGTGGGGACCAGCCCCAGCATTTT. It yields the protein CASSPQSLGGDQPQHF. This sequence joins TRBV7-2 and TRBJ1-5; tentative D call: TRBD1 (5 bases). Germline lookup yields CDR1 SGHTA and CDR2 FQGNSA. CDR3 length equals 16 residues. Trimming removed 5 bases from V and 7 bases from J, with 21 bases in between.